This T cell receptor (beta chain) was obtained from a study of T-cell memory formation after mild COVID-19. TCRdb itself ran the 5' RACE reads through MiXCR, one entry per CDR3 protein. The table lists about 390,000 distinct CDR3 sequences, approximately 16% of them singletons. V lost 3 bases and J lost 3, with 19 bases in between. This CDR3 has 17 residues. Germline V lookup: CDR1 SGDLS, CDR2 YYNGEE. This clonotype was recorded at least ten times. The clonotype originates from a young man who had mild COVID-19 (a few samples of this study predate the infection). Cell type and time point are not known. Sequences were obtained from PBMCs or a T cell subset sorted from them (not recorded which). The V gene is TRBV9, the J gene TRBJ2-1, with D uncertain. CDR3 amino acids: CASSAHRAGHDYNEQFF. The CDR3 DNA reads TGTGCCAGCAGCGCCCACCGAGCAGGTCACGACTACAATGAGCAGTTCTTC.